This T cell receptor (beta chain) was sequenced in a study of blood T cells in healthy people across ages. A second PCR, run for roughly 7 to 11 cycles, used a sample-barcoded 5' primer plus a J-beta primer mix. MiXCR, applied by TCRdb to the 5' RACE reads, yields one record per CDR3 protein. The top ten clones hold approximately 19% of a sample with some 800,000 distinct CDR3 sequences, approximately 48% of them seen once. Looked up from germline, CDR1 is MNHEY and CDR2 is SVGAGI. This CDR3 is 17 amino acids long. The V segment lost 7 bases and the J segment 0 bases; nucleotides outside the gene matches: 6. This clonotype was detected a few times. What it binds is unknown. Study-level results: Estimated diversity that came from one million T cells was considered an underestimate. Per-million-T-cell TCR beta diversity fell roughly linearly with age.

V and J are TRBV6-5 and TRBJ2-6, with 10 bases lining up with TRBD1. Specimen: blood. The TCR originated in a man in his 60s in good health. The CDR3 here is CASIRQGALSGANVLTF. In DNA, the CDR3 is TGTGCCAGCATTAGACAGGGGGCCCTCTCTGGGGCCAACGTCCTGACTTTC.